The clone carrying this T cell receptor beta chain was counted only a few times. Library preparation (for TCRbeta) was performed with unique molecular identifiers. Each CDR3 protein is one row after TCRdb ran MiXCR on the PCR reads. The table shows hundreds of thousands of distinct CDR3 sequences, with around 16% occurring only once. The data belong to a study of T-cell reconstitution after alpha-beta-depleted transplantation in children. This CDR3 has 15 amino acids. Germline-derived CDR1 and CDR2 are DFQATT and SNEGSKA (reference sequence). Trimming took 4 bases from V and 0 from J, leaving 13 bases between them.

The receptor comes from a human donor who donated a stem cell graft to a child with acute lymphoblastic leukemia. The sample in question was PBMCs from the stem cell graft donor, obtained from the stem cell graft. This chain connects TRBV20-1 to TRBJ2-1; no clear D. CDR3 protein: CSAIGGSSSYNEQFF. The CDR3 coding sequence is TGCAGTGCTATCGGCGGCTCGAGCTCCTACAATGAGCAGTTCTTC.